These 23 T cell receptor beta chains were sequenced from one sample in a study of T cell repertoires in cytomegalovirus infection. MiXCR, run by TCRdb on the reads, gives a single entry per CDR3 protein. The table has some 480,000 distinct CDR3 sequences, around 30% seen once. These receptors have no known antigen. Specimen: cultured PBMCs, collected from culture after CMV antigen stimulation. Receptor source: a human donor in good health (CMV status not recorded). Some clones in this sample may be carry-over from other donors' samples.

V usage is TRBV28 and J usage is TRBJ1-5, with D uncertain. Trimming cost V 5 bases and J 3 bases, with 14 bases left between them. From germline, CDR1 is MDHEN and CDR2 SYDVKM. This CDR3 contains 15 residues. The CDR3 sequence is CASSTRVGYNQPQHF. DNA of the CDR3: TGTGCCAGCAGTACCCGGGTGGGGTACAATCAGCCCCAGCATTTT.

This clonotype turned up a few times. Being one base from a much bigger clone, this may be a read error. This chain joins TRBV12-3 or TRBV12-4 and TRBJ1-1; possible D gene TRBD1, 5 bases. V was cut by 7 bases and J by 0 bases, with 9 bases left in between. CDR3 length: 13 amino acids. The CDR3 loop is CASTLQVNTEAFF. DNA for the CDR3: TGTGCCAGCACCTTACAGGTGAACACTGAAGCTTTCTTT.

In this sample, this clonotype turned up a few times. This sequence joins TRBV7-2 and TRBJ2-7; possible D gene TRBD1, 5 bases. Trimming shortened V by 2 bases and J by 2 bases, and 16 bases separated the two germline ends. From germline, CDR1 is SGHTA and CDR2 FQGNSA. The CDR3 contains 16 residues. The CDR3 region has the DNA TGTGCCAGCAGCTTAAGCTCAGGGAACTCTCCCTACGAGCAGTACGTC. Its protein is CASSLSSGNSPYEQYV.

The J gene is TRBJ2-1, the V gene TRBV19; 10 bases align to TRBD2. The V gene's germline CDR1 is LNHDA and CDR2 SQIVND (reference sequence). This CDR3 contains 17 residues. The V segment lost 3 bases and the J segment 8 bases; nucleotides outside the gene matches: 13. CDR3 bases: TGTGCCAGTAGTATCTTAACTAGCGGGATGGGGTATGATGAGCAGTTCTTC. This gives the protein CASSILTSGMGYDEQFF. Variable domain in full (rest from reference TRBV19 and TRBJ2-1): DGGITQSPKYLFRKEGQNVTLSCEQNLNHDAMYWYRQDPGQGLRLIYYSQIVNDFQKGDIAEGYSVSREKKESFPLTVTSAQKNPTAFYLCASSILTSGMGYDEQFFGPGTRLTVL.

The chain combines TRBV12-3 or TRBV12-4 with TRBJ2-4; TRBD1 might be the D (6 bases). This CDR3 has 21 amino acids. V lost 6 bases to trimming and J lost 1 base, with 31 bases between them. The CDR3 DNA follows: TGTGCCAGCAGCTACACGCCGGACAGTCAAACATTCGATTGGGCCAAAAACATTCAGTACTTC. Translation gives CASSYTPDSQTFDWAKNIQYF.

The V gene is TRBV19, the J gene TRBJ2-1; weak D call: TRBD2 (6 bases). CDR1 LNHDA and CDR2 SQIVND come from the germline V gene (reference sequence). The CDR3 totals 16 residues. Deletions cut 3 bases from V and 5 bases from J, with 17 bases between. The CDR3 here is CASSMRAGIRHNEQFF. In DNA, the CDR3 is TGTGCCAGTAGTATGAGAGCGGGCATCCGTCACAATGAGCAGTTCTTC.

This clonotype was seen more than once but under ten times. V gene TRBV12-3 or TRBV12-4 combines with J gene TRBJ1-3, with D perhaps matching TRBD1 (5 bases). This CDR3 has 14 residues. V was trimmed by 3 bases and J by 2 bases, leaving 8 bases between them. The CDR3 region is CASSFSGTGNTIYF. The CDR3 DNA reads TGTGCCAGCAGTTTTTCAGGGACTGGAAACACCATATATTTT.

This chain links TRBV15 with TRBJ1-5, with D uncertain. Germline V lookup: CDR1 LNHNV, CDR2 YYDKDF (reference sequence). This CDR3 region has 15 residues. Trimming took off 1 base at V and 0 bases at J, with 7 bases between the two ends. This CDR3 is CATSRGGNSNQPQHF. For the CDR3, the DNA is TGTGCCACCAGCAGAGGCGGGAATAGCAATCAGCCCCAGCATTTT. The complete variable domain, with remaining parts taken from reference TRBV15 and TRBJ1-5, reads DAMVIQNPRYQVTQFGKPVTLSCSQTLNHNVMYWYQQKSSQAPKLLFHYYDKDFNNEADTPDNFQSRRPNTSFCFLDIRSPGLGDTAMYLCATSRGGNSNQPQHFGDGTRLSIL.

V and J are TRBV20-1 and TRBJ2-2; 9 nucleotides agree with TRBD2. The CDR3 is 17 amino acids. Losses at the gene ends were 0 bases for V and 5 bases for J; bases not matched to a gene: 10. Germline loops: CDR1 DFQATT, CDR2 SNEGSKA (reference sequence). The CDR3 sequence is CSARDRLAGVETGELFF. CDR3 nucleotide sequence: TGCAGTGCTAGAGATCGGTTAGCGGGAGTCGAGACCGGGGAGCTGTTTTTT.

The chain recombines TRBV7-2 with TRBJ2-5, with D hard to call. From germline, CDR1 is SGHTA and CDR2 FQGNSA. This CDR3 comprises 14 residues. V dropped 5 bases and J dropped 1 base, with 11 bases sitting between them. The CDR3 loop reads CASSRPGLQETQYF. As DNA, the CDR3 is TGTGCCAGCAGCCGTCCAGGCCTCCAAGAGACCCAGTACTTC.

In its sample, this clonotype was seen many times. The chain joins TRBV11-3 to TRBJ2-1; 9 positions match TRBD2. The CDR3 totals 15 residues. Germline loops: CDR1 SGHNT, CDR2 YENEEA. Germline trimming cut 1 base from V and 6 bases from J; bases unmatched to any gene: 4. CDR3 in DNA: TGTGCCAGCAGCTTAGGCGGGAGGGCCGTCAATGAGCAGTTCTTC. It translates to CASSLGGRAVNEQFF.

This clonotype was counted at least ten times. The CDR3 region is CASTAPSLKGREYEQFF. The CDR3 nucleotides are TGTGCCAGCACCGCCCCATCCCTTAAAGGGCGGGAGTATGAGCAGTTCTTC. The chain is built from TRBV7-9 and TRBJ2-1, with 7 positions matching TRBD2. V lost 7 bases to trimming and J lost 8 bases; unmatched junction nucleotides: 20. The CDR3 has 17 residues. Germline CDR1 and CDR2: SEHNR and FQNEAQ (reference sequence).

The table lists this clonotype with a few counts. The genes are TRBV28 and TRBJ1-4; D uncertain. Trimming shortened V by 5 bases and J by 8 bases, and 12 bases separated the two germline ends. CDR1 MDHEN and CDR2 SYDVKM come from the germline V gene. The CDR3 loop spans 13 amino acids. The CDR3 coding sequence is TGTGCCAGCAGTCCCCCGGGCCCCGAAAAACTGTTTTTT. Translation gives CASSPPGPEKLFF.

This rearrangement joins TRBV5-4 to TRBJ2-7; D call uncertain. The CDR3 has 15 amino acids. Trimming cost V 1 base and J 2 bases, with 13 bases left between them. Germline V CDR1 and CDR2: SGHNT, YYREEE (reference sequence). CDR3 nucleotide sequence: TGTGCCAGCAGCTTGTTTGGACGGAGCCCCTACGAGCAGTACGTC. Translation: CASSLFGRSPYEQYV.

This chain uses TRBV5-5 with TRBJ1-1; 9 bases are a match to TRBD1. The J segment lost 5 bases and the V segment lost 4 bases, leaving 12 bases of the junction unmatched. CDR1 is SGHKS and CDR2 is YYEKEE in the germline V gene (reference sequence). This CDR3 contains 16 residues. DNA for the CDR3: TGTGCCAGCAGCAAGCGACCGGGACAGGGCGTAACTGAAGCTTTCTTT. Translating gives CASSKRPGQGVTEAFF.

The chain joins TRBV7-6 to TRBJ2-7; 10 bases map to TRBD2. CDR1 is SGHVS and CDR2 is FNYEAQ in the germline V gene. The CDR3 is 14 residues long. V gave up 5 bases and J gave up 3 bases; unmatched junction bases: 4. CDR3 sequence: CASSPLAGVYEQYF. The CDR3 DNA reads as TGTGCCAGCAGCCCTCTAGCGGGGGTCTACGAGCAGTACTTC.

The V and J genes are TRBV7-8 and TRBJ1-4; D is unresolved. Germline CDR1 is SGHVS and CDR2 is FQNEAQ. This CDR3 contains 16 residues. V lost 0 bases and J 3 bases, leaving 11 bases between the germline ends. This CDR3 is CASSLARFTANEKLFF. CDR3 coding DNA: TGTGCCAGCAGCTTAGCCAGATTTACGGCTAATGAAAAACTGTTTTTT. Together with reference TRBV7-8 and TRBJ1-4, the CDR3 gives the full variable domain: GAGVSQSPRYKVAKRGQDVALRCDPISGHVSLFWYQQALGQGPEFLTYFQNEAQLDKSGLPSDRFFAERPEGSVSTLKIQRTQQEDSAVYLCASSLARFTANEKLFFGSGTQLSVL.

The chain uses TRBV4-1 and TRBJ2-7; no definite D call. There are 14 residues in the CDR3. The germline gives CDR1 MGHRA, CDR2 YSYEKL. V was trimmed by 2 bases and J by 5 bases, leaving 13 bases between them. This CDR3 is CASSQRGFGHEQYF. CDR3 coding DNA: TGCGCCAGCAGCCAACGAGGATTCGGCCACGAGCAGTACTTC.

The V and J genes are TRBV6-2 or TRBV6-3 and TRBJ2-1; 10 nucleotides match TRBD1. Germline V gene data show CDR1 as MNHEY and CDR2 as SVGEGT. The CDR3 consists of 14 residues. V trimming: 5 bases; J trimming: 8 bases; junction bases outside the gene matches: 6. In DNA form, the CDR3 reads TGTGCCAGCAGTGGGACAGGGGTTTGGGATGAGCAGTTCTTC. Amino acid sequence: CASSGTGVWDEQFF.

The genes are TRBV7-9 and TRBJ2-5, with 10 positions matching TRBD1. The J segment lost 1 base and the V segment lost 4 bases, leaving 6 bases of the junction unmatched. Germline V gives CDR1 SEHNR, CDR2 FQNEAQ (reference sequence). The CDR3 covers 16 residues. The CDR3 coding sequence is TGTGCCAGCAGCTCCTGGGACAGGGGATTCCAAGAGACCCAGTACTTC. Translation: CASSSWDRGFQETQYF.

The chain recombines TRBV18 with TRBJ1-2; D is ambiguous. V lost 3 bases, J lost 5 bases, and 13 bases lay in between. This CDR3 region has 14 residues. Germline CDR1 KGHSH, CDR2 LQKENI. CDR3 residues: CASSPGTERYGYTF. Written as DNA, the CDR3 is TGTGCCAGCTCACCGGGCACTGAACGGTATGGCTACACCTTC.

This clonotype has only one observation. This sequence joins TRBV27 and TRBJ2-5, with D possibly being TRBD1 (6 bases). V lost 3 bases, J lost 3 bases, and 14 bases lay in between. This CDR3 is built from 15 residues. Germline assignment: CDR1 MNHEY and CDR2 SMNVEV (reference sequence). CDR3 sequence reads: CASSFGRGFEETQYF. In DNA, the CDR3 is TGTGCCAGCAGTTTTGGCAGGGGATTCGAAGAGACCCAGTACTTC.

This clonotype was seen a handful of times. V gene TRBV7-2 combines with J gene TRBJ2-5; TRBD2 matches at 9 bases. This CDR3 contains 15 residues. The germline V gene encodes CDR1 SGHTA and CDR2 FQGNSA. Trimming removed 4 bases from V and 2 bases from J; junction bases left unmatched: 5. The CDR3 here is CASSSRLAEQETQYF. DNA for the CDR3: TGTGCCAGCAGCTCTAGACTAGCGGAGCAAGAGACCCAGTACTTC.